The rows below give T cell receptor beta chains drawn from one sample of a study of blood T cells in healthy people across ages. MiXCR, run by TCRdb on the 5' RACE reads, gives a single entry per CDR3 protein. The table shows under 800,000 distinct CDR3 sequences, with 20% to 25% occurring only once. The material sequenced was blood. The receptors derive from a man between 65 and 85 years old in good health. CDR3s include the opening cysteine and the closing phenylalanine or tryptophan. D genes are given only for firm matches. Where a row states a size, it is once, few, many or the class of an expanded clone; other rows omit it.

-	-	TRBV5-1	TRBJ2-1	CASSLETGPSSYNEQFF	TGCGCCAGCAGCTTGGAGACAGGACCTAGCTCCTACAATGAGCAGTTCTTC
few	-	TRBV6-5	TRBJ2-7	CASQSQSSYEQYF	TGTGCCTCCCAGTCGCAGAGCTCCTACGAGCAGTACTTC
-	TRBD2	TRBV7-9	TRBJ2-7	CASSSTLAGEQYF	TGTGCCAGCAGCTCGACACTAGCGGGAGAGCAGTACTTC
many	TRBD1	TRBV20-1	TRBJ1-5	CSAQTGQQPQHF	TGCAGTGCCCAGACAGGGCAACAGCCCCAGCATTTT
-	TRBD2	TRBV4-3	TRBJ2-3	CASSQDPSGFTDTQYF	TGCGCCAGCAGCCAAGATCCTAGCGGGTTCACAGATACGCAGTATTTT
-	-	TRBV7-7	TRBJ2-5	CASSPQRAAGQETQYF	TGTGCTAGCAGCCCCCAACGAGCAGCGGGCCAAGAGACCCAGTACTTC
-	TRBD2	TRBV2	TRBJ2-1	CASSGGRGYNEQFF	TGTGCCAGCAGTGGCGGGAGGGGGTACAATGAGCAGTTCTTC
-	-	TRBV7-3	TRBJ2-4	CASSYSPKNIQYF	TGTGCCAGCAGCTACAGCCCCAAAAACATTCAGTACTTC
-	-	TRBV7-9	TRBJ2-7	CASSQEGFF	TGTGCCAGCAGCCAAGAGGGTTTCTTC
-	-	TRBV20-1	TRBJ2-7	CSGQAASYEQYF	TGCAGTGGACAGGCTGCCTCCTACGAGCAGTACTTC
few	TRBD2	TRBV2	TRBJ2-6	CASSGRLAANSGANVLTF	TGTGCCAGCAGTGGAAGACTAGCGGCCAACTCTGGGGCCAACGTCCTGACTTTC
-	-	TRBV7-9	TRBJ2-7	CASSAGTLYEQYF	TGTGCCAGCAGTGCCGGGACACTCTACGAGCAGTACTTC
-	-	TRBV20-1	TRBJ2-1	CSADRLTKEQFF	TGCAGTGCTGATAGGCTAACTAAGGAGCAGTTCTTC